One and the same sample provided the 31 T cell receptor beta chains below, sequenced in a study of blood T cells in healthy people across ages (dated by TCRdb to the mid-2010s). The receptor library was made with 5' RACE. The run used an Illumina HiSeq 2500. The second PCR ran for about 6 to 12 cycles and used a J-beta primer mix along with a sample-barcoded 5' primer. The public reads were reanalyzed by TCRdb: fastp trimming at Q25, MiXCR alignment, in-frame beta chains only. A single entry per CDR3 protein holds the most common genes and DNA from its merged rows. The table for this sample lists about 800,000 distinct CDR3 sequences; 46% of them were counted only once. The leading ten clones occupy around a sixth of the sample. Sequencing input: blood. These receptors all come from a man older than 75 in good health.

About this clonotype: Germline is not matched at one junction end, which may reflect a read error. The V and J genes are TRBV6-2 or TRBV6-3 and TRBJ1-2; D gene ambiguous. Germline CDR1 is MNHEY and CDR2 is SVGEGT. The CDR3 spans 12 residues. CDR3 protein: CTSIGANYGYTF. The DNA of the CDR3 is TGTACCAGCATAGGAGCTAACTATGGCTACACCTTC.

The chain has TRBV15 and TRBJ2-1; perhaps TRBD2 as D (6 bases). This CDR3 contains 15 residues. Looked up from germline, CDR1 is LNHNV and CDR2 is YYDKDF (reference sequence). V dropped 0 bases and J dropped 2 bases, with 8 bases sitting between them. The CDR3, as DNA: TGTGCCACCAGCAGAGATAGCGGAACCTACAATGAGCAGTTCTTC. Its translation is CATSRDSGTYNEQFF. The whole variable domain, filled in from reference TRBV15 and TRBJ2-1, reads DAMVIQNPRYQVTQFGKPVTLSCSQTLNHNVMYWYQQKSSQAPKLLFHYYDKDFNNEADTPDNFQSRRPNTSFCFLDIRSPGLGDTAMYLCATSRDSGTYNEQFFGPGTRLTVL.

The chain combines TRBV2 with TRBJ1-1, with TRBD1 matching 8 bases. Unmatched junction bases numbered 16, after V lost 10 bases and J lost 0 bases. The CDR3 sequence is 17 residues long. Germline CDR1 is SNHLY and CDR2 is FYNNEI. The CDR3 nucleotides read TGTGCCACCATAAGACTCGGACAGGGCCTAATGAACACTGAAGCTTTCTTT. Encoded protein: CATIRLGQGLMNTEAFF.

This chain joins TRBV29-1 and TRBJ2-1, with TRBD2 identical over 7 bases. Per the germline V gene, CDR1 is SQVTM and CDR2 is ANQGSEA. The CDR3 has 14 amino acids. V shed 3 bases and J 0 bases; nucleotides not matched to a gene: 2. In nucleotides, the CDR3 is TGCAGCGTTGATGGGAGGGGCTCCTACAATGAGCAGTTCTTC. Translating it yields CSVDGRGSYNEQFF.

V and J are TRBV11-1 and TRBJ2-2; D unresolved. V lost 3 bases and J lost 9, with 14 bases in between. There are 14 residues in the CDR3. Germline V lookup: CDR1 SGHAT, CDR2 FQDESV (reference sequence). As DNA, the CDR3 is TGTGCCAGCAGCTTGAGCGCCGCCAGTCGGGAGCTGTTTTTT. It yields the protein CASSLSAASRELFF.

This clonotype was seen only a few times. The V and J genes are TRBV25-1 and TRBJ2-7; 8 nucleotides match TRBD1. The CDR3 consists of 16 residues. V gave up 3 bases and J gave up 3 bases; unmatched junction bases: 10. Germline values: CDR1 MGHDK, CDR2 SYGVNS. CDR3 nucleotides: TGTGCCAGCAGTGACAGGGGGCCCCGAGCCGTCTACGAGCAGTACTTC. This encodes CASSDRGPRAVYEQYF.

This clonotype occurred a few times. V usage is TRBV27 and J usage is TRBJ2-7; D remains unclear. The germline V gene has CDR1 MNHEY and CDR2 SMNVEV (reference sequence). The CDR3 runs 15 residues. V was cut by 2 bases and J by 6 bases, with 17 bases left in between. The CDR3 region has the DNA TGTGCCAGCAGTTTAGTGGCCTTTGGCTCCCTCGAGCAGTACTTC. It is translated as CASSLVAFGSLEQYF.

This clonotype was counted only a few times. CDR3 sequence reads: CSGLAEPNTDTQYF. The CDR3 nucleotides are TGCAGTGGTCTAGCGGAACCAAACACAGATACGCAGTATTTT. This chain links TRBV20-1 with TRBJ2-3; the match to TRBD2 covers 7 bases. CDR1 DFQATT and CDR2 SNEGSKA come from the germline V gene (reference sequence). The CDR3 has 14 amino acids. V gave up 7 bases and J gave up 2 bases; unmatched junction bases: 9.

This clonotype has more than one count but fewer than ten. The V gene is TRBV7-2, the J gene TRBJ2-3; D not resolved. The length of the CDR3 is 14 residues. Trimming pared 0 bases from V and 3 bases from J, leaving 7 bases between. Germline-derived CDR1 and CDR2 are SGHTA and FQGNSA. For the CDR3, the DNA is TGTGCCAGCAGCTTAGCGAGGCAGACAGATACGCAGTATTTT. Encoded protein: CASSLARQTDTQYF.

V is TRBV4-2 and J is TRBJ2-3; tentatively, D is TRBD1 (6 bases). The V and J ends lost 4 bases and 10 bases respectively, with 21 bases between them. The CDR3 is 15 residues long. CDR1 is LGHNA and CDR2 is YNFKEQ in the germline V gene. DNA for the CDR3: TGTGCCAGCAGCCCAACCCAGAACAGGGAGTTAGCGCAGTATTTT. Its translation is CASSPTQNRELAQYF.

The CDR3 protein is CASSRSQGFSYNEQFF. The CDR3 region has the DNA TGTGCCAGCAGCCGCTCGCAGGGCTTCTCCTACAATGAGCAGTTCTTC. V gene TRBV12-3 or TRBV12-4 combines with J gene TRBJ2-1; perhaps TRBD1 as D (5 bases). The CDR3 is 16 residues long. Trimming cost V 6 bases and J 0 bases, with 15 bases left between them.

This clonotype came up many times. The chain couples TRBV5-1 to TRBJ2-1; D gene ambiguous. Trimming left V 0 bases short and J 2 bases short, with 6 bases between. The CDR3 is made up of 14 amino acids. In germline, CDR1 is SGHRS, CDR2 YFSETQ. The CDR3 region is CASSLELTYNEQFF. In DNA form, the CDR3 reads TGCGCCAGCAGCTTGGAACTGACCTACAATGAGCAGTTCTTC. The entire variable domain, with the rest obtained from reference TRBV5-1 and TRBJ2-1, is as follows: KAGVTQTPRYLIKTRGQQVTLSCSPISGHRSVSWYQQTPGQGLQFLFEYFSETQRNKGNFPGRFSGRQFSNSRSEMNVSTLELGDSALYLCASSLELTYNEQFFGPGTRLTVL.

The chain couples TRBV28 to TRBJ2-4; 8 positions agree with TRBD1. The V gene end was trimmed by 6 bases and the J gene end by 13 bases; junction bases not matched to a gene: 17. The CDR3 is 15 residues long. The germline V gene encodes CDR1 MDHEN and CDR2 SYDVKM. The CDR3: CASRPPGQGMGEQYF. In DNA form, the CDR3 reads TGTGCCAGCAGACCACCAGGACAGGGAATGGGGGAGCAGTACTTC.

This clonotype appeared a few times. V gene TRBV6-4 combines with J gene TRBJ2-1; no definite D call. V lost 7 bases, J lost 4 bases, and 17 bases lay in between. Germline CDR1 reads MRHNA; CDR2 reads SNTAGT. The CDR3 spans 15 residues. In nucleotides, the CDR3 is TGTGCCAGCAAAAAAACTGAAGGACCGTACAATGAGCAGTTCTTC. Amino acid sequence: CASKKTEGPYNEQFF.

This chain joins TRBV3-1 and TRBJ2-1; D is possibly TRBD2 (5 bases). The CDR3 is 14 residues long. CDR1 LGHDT and CDR2 YNNKEL come from the germline V gene (reference sequence). V shed 4 bases and J shed 7 bases, with 14 bases lying between them. The CDR3 is CASSPTRGWNEQFF. The CDR3 region has the DNA TGTGCCAGCAGCCCAACTAGAGGGTGGAATGAGCAGTTCTTC.

The chain combines TRBV7-9 with TRBJ1-1, with a weak D call TRBD1 (5 bases). CDR1 and CDR2 (germline): SEHNR, FQNEAQ (reference sequence). Trimming stripped 4 bases from V and 11 bases from J, with 20 bases between. This CDR3 has 14 amino acids. This chain's CDR3 is CASSSAGTHRGAFF. The DNA of the CDR3 is TGTGCCAGCAGCTCCGCTGGGACCCACCGAGGGGCTTTCTTT.

The rearrangement links TRBV12-3 or TRBV12-4 to TRBJ2-1; 8 bases are a match to TRBD2. This CDR3 is 14 amino acids long. The V gene end was trimmed by 5 bases and the J gene end by 7 bases; junction bases not matched to a gene: 7. This CDR3 is CASSGPAGVNEQFF. The CDR3 nucleotides are TGTGCCAGCAGTGGGCCAGCGGGAGTAAATGAGCAGTTCTTC.

J is TRBJ2-1 and V is TRBV6-5; D ambiguous. The DNA end is more similar to TRBJ2-7, so the J call may be wrong. The CDR3 has 19 amino acids. CDR1 is MNHEY and CDR2 is SVGAGI in the germline V gene. CDR3 sequence (DNA): TGTGCCAGCAGTTATTCAGGCAGTTGGGCCCCGGCGTCCTACAATGAGCAGTACTTC. Translated: CASSYSGSWAPASYNEQYF.

The rearrangement uses TRBV12-3 or TRBV12-4 and TRBJ2-5; 13 bases map to TRBD2. This CDR3 spans 17 amino acids. The ends lost 7 bases at V and 0 bases at J; junction bases unmatched: 8. CDR3 nucleotide sequence: TGTGCCAGCACCAAGGGACTAGCGGGACTGTACCAAGAGACCCAGTACTTC. Translated: CASTKGLAGLYQETQYF.

The chain couples TRBV11-2 to TRBJ1-5; TRBD1 is a possible D gene (5 bases). The CDR3 spans 17 residues. The germline V and J ends were trimmed by 5 bases and 5 bases, with 22 bases remaining between them. Germline CDR1 SGHAT, CDR2 FQNNGV. The CDR3 DNA reads as TGTGCCAGCAGCCTAAACCCCGGGACCCTAGGTGATCAGCCCCAGCATTTT. Protein sequence: CASSLNPGTLGDQPQHF.

The J gene is TRBJ2-1, the V gene TRBV20-1, with 9 bases fitting TRBD2. Germline loops: CDR1 DFQATT, CDR2 SNEGSKA (reference sequence). The CDR3 runs to 13 residues. The CDR3 DNA is TGCAGCCTAATTAGCGGGAGTTCAAATGAGCAGTTCTTC. It specifies CSLISGSSNEQFF.

The chain combines TRBV7-2 with TRBJ2-3; perhaps TRBD2 as D (5 bases). Looked up from germline, CDR1 is SGHTA and CDR2 is FQGNSA. CDR3 length equals 12 residues. CDR3 in amino acids: CGFGKGTDTQYF. In nucleotides, the CDR3 is TGTGGGTTCGGGAAGGGAACAGATACGCAGTATTTT.

The chain links TRBV7-8 to TRBJ2-5; the D is unclear. The germline CDR1 and CDR2 sequences are SGHVS and FQNEAQ. Between the trimmed V and J ends, which lost 2 bases and 5 bases, there was a span of 12 bases. The CDR3 extends over 14 amino acids. The CDR3: CASSLLAPAETQYF. The CDR3 nucleotides are TGTGCCAGCAGCTTACTGGCCCCGGCGGAGACCCAGTACTTC.

J is TRBJ2-7 and V is TRBV20-1; D perhaps matches TRBD2 (5 bases). The J call may be mistaken, given a closer DNA end match to TRBJ2-5. Germline V lookup: CDR1 DFQATT, CDR2 SNEGSKA (reference sequence). This CDR3 spans 11 amino acids. CDR3 DNA: TGCAGTGCAAGGGAGCAGGAGACCCAGTACTTC. Translating gives CSAREQETQYF.

The sample holds one count of this clonotype. The chain is built from TRBV29-1 and TRBJ2-3; D gene uncertain. V shed 2 bases and J shed 4 bases, with 13 bases lying between them. From germline, CDR1 is SQVTM and CDR2 ANQGSEA. The CDR3 runs 14 residues. CDR3: CSVEYGATPDTQYF. The CDR3 bases are TGCAGCGTTGAATACGGTGCGACTCCAGATACGCAGTATTTT.

The rearrangement uses TRBV7-8 and TRBJ2-7, with 10 bases matching TRBD2. This CDR3 has 15 amino acids. With V trimmed by 2 bases and J by 5 bases, 6 bases remained unmatched. Looked up from germline, CDR1 is SGHVS and CDR2 is FQNEAQ. The CDR3 sequence: CASSLSLAGENEQYF. The CDR3, as DNA: TGTGCCAGCAGCTTAAGTCTAGCGGGAGAGAACGAGCAGTACTTC.

The chain employs TRBV11-2 and TRBJ2-7; 11 bases agree with TRBD2. The CDR3 has 19 amino acids. Looked up from germline, CDR1 is SGHAT and CDR2 is FQNNGV. V dropped 5 bases and J dropped 5; count of bases not matched to a gene: 20. CDR3 protein: CASSPQGLIAGGPGDEQYF. DNA for the CDR3: TGTGCCAGCAGCCCCCAAGGGTTAATAGCGGGAGGGCCGGGGGACGAGCAGTACTTC.

This chain uses TRBV12-3 or TRBV12-4 with TRBJ2-1, with D possibly matching TRBD1 (5 bases). Deletions cut 1 base from V and 1 base from J, with 14 bases between. CDR3 length: 17 residues. The DNA of the CDR3 is TGTGCCAGCAGTTTAGTTGGGGCCCTAGGGTCCTACAATGAGCAGTTCTTC. Its translation: CASSLVGALGSYNEQFF.

This clonotype showed up many times. CDR3 DNA: TGTGCCAGCCGAACAACTAGCGGGAGCAAGGATACGCAGTATTTT. It encodes CASRTTSGSKDTQYF. The chain joins TRBV28 to TRBJ2-3, with 11 nucleotides matching TRBD2. CDR3 length: 15 residues. Germline CDR1 and CDR2: MDHEN and SYDVKM. V shed 8 bases, J shed 6 bases, and the junction held 10 bases outside the gene matches.

V is TRBV20-1 and J is TRBJ2-5; 7 bases match TRBD1. Trimming removed 1 base from V and 7 bases from J; junction bases left unmatched: 12. Germline V gene sequence: CDR1 DFQATT, CDR2 SNEGSKA (reference sequence). The CDR3 consists of 15 residues. The CDR3 region has the DNA TGCAGTGCTAGAGTAGCAGGCAGGGGGACGGGGACCCAGTACTTC. The encoded protein is CSARVAGRGTGTQYF.

This clonotype was detected many times. The chain joins TRBV7-2 to TRBJ2-1, with 10 bases that match TRBD2. CDR3 length: 18 residues. The J segment lost 7 bases and the V segment lost 1 base, leaving 13 bases of the junction unmatched. The germline V gene has CDR1 SGHTA and CDR2 FQGNSA. DNA for the CDR3: TGTGCCAGCAGCTTAGTGTCGATAGCGGGAGGATTTGGGAATGAGCAGTTCTTC. Amino acids: CASSLVSIAGGFGNEQFF.